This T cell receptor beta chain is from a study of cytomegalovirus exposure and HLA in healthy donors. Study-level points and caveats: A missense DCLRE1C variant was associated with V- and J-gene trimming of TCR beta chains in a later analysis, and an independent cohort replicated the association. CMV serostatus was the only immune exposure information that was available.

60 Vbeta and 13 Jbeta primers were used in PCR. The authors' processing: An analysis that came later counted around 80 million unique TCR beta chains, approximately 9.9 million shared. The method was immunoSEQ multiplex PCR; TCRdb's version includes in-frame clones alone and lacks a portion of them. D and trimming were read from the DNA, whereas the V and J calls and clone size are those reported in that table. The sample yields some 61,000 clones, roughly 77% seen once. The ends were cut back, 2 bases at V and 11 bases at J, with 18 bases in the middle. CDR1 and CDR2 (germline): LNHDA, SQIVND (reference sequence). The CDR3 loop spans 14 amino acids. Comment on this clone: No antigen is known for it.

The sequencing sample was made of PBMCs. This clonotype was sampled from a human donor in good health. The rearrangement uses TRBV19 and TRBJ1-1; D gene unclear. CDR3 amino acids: CASSIQRLATGAFF. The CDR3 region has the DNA TGTGCCAGTAGTATACAGCGTCTGGCTACTGGGGCTTTCTTT. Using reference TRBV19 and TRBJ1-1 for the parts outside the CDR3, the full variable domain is DGGITQSPKYLFRKEGQNVTLSCEQNLNHDAMYWYRQDPGQGLRLIYYSQIVNDFQKGDIAEGYSVSREKKESFPLTVTSAQKNPTAFYLCASSIQRLATGAFFGQGTRLTVV.